This T cell receptor (beta chain) is from a study of early T cells in non-severe SARS-CoV-2 infection. Unique molecular identifiers tagged individual cDNA molecules. TCRdb re-called the 5' RACE reads through MiXCR, storing one row per CDR3 protein. The sample has about 56,000 distinct CDR3 sequences, about 15% seen once. The CDR3 totals 14 residues. Trimming removed 5 bases from V and 5 bases from J; junction bases left unmatched: 5. Study outcomes and limitations: Matching against VDJdb likely underestimated virus-specific expansions, favoring anti-spike CD8.

This clonotype was seen a handful of times. Its specificity is unknown. This clonotype was obtained from an adult who was a healthcare worker with PCR-confirmed SARS-CoV-2 infection or an uninfected control (not recorded which). The specimen was whole blood, collected at baseline. The chain couples TRBV12-3 or TRBV12-4 to TRBJ1-2; 10 bases fit TRBD1. DNA of the CDR3: TGTGCCAGCAGTCCCCGACAGGGGGCATATGGCTACACCTTC. Protein: CASSPRQGAYGYTF.